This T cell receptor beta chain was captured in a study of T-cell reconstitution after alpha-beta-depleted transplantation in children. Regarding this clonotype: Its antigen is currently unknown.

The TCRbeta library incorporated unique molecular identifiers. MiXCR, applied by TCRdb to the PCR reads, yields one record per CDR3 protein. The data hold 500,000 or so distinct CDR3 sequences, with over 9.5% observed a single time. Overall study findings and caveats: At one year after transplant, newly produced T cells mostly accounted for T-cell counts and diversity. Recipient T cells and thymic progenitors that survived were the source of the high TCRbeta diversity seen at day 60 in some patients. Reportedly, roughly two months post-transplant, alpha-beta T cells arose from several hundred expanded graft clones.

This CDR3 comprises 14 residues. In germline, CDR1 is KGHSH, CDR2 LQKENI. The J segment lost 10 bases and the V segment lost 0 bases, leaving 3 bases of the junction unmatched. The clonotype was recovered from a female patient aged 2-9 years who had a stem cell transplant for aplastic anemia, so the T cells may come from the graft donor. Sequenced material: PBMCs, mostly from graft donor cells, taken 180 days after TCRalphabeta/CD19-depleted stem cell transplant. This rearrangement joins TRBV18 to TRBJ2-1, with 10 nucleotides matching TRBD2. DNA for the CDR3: TGTGCCAGCTCACCACCTCTAGCGGGAGCCGAGCAGTTCTTC. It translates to CASSPPLAGAEQFF.